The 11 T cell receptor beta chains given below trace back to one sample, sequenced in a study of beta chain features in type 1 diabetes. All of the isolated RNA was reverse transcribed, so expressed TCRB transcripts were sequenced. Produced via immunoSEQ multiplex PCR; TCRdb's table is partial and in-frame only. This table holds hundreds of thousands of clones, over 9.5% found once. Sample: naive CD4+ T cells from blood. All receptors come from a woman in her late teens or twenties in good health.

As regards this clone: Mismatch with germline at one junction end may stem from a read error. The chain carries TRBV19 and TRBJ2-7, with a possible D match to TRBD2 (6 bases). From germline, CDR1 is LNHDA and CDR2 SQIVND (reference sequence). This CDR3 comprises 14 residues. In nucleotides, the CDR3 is TGTGCCAGTAGTAGGGGCGGGATCTCCTCCGAGCAGTACTTC. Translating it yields CASSRGGISSEQYF.

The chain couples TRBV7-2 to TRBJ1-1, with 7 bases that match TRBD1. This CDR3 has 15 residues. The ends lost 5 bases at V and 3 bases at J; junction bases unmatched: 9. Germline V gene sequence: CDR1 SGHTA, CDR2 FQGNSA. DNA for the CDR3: TGTGCCAGCAGCCCGCGACAGGGAGGTTACACTGAAGCTTTCTTT. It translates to CASSPRQGGYTEAFF.

CDR3 nucleotides: TGTGCCAGCAGCATCCTGCTAGCGCCCTCCTACGAGCAGTACTTC. Its protein is CASSILLAPSYEQYF. V is TRBV5-6 and J is TRBJ2-7, with TRBD2 as a possible D gene (6 bases). The CDR3 sequence is 15 residues long. Germline CDR1 reads SGHDT; CDR2 reads YYEEEE. Trimming took 4 bases from V and 0 from J, leaving 14 bases between them. The full variable domain, rest sourced from reference TRBV5-6 and TRBJ2-7, is DAGVTQSPTHLIKTRGQQVTLRCSPKSGHDTVSWYQQALGQGPQFIFQYYEEEERQRGNFPDRFSGHQFPNYSSELNVNALLLGDSALYLCASSILLAPSYEQYFGPGTRLTVT.

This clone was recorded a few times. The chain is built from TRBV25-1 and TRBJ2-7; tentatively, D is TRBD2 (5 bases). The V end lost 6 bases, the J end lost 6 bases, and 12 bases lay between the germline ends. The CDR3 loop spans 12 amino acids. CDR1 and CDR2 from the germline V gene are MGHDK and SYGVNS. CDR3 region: CASSRKRTEQYF. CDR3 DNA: TGTGCCAGCAGCAGAAAGCGGACCGAGCAGTACTTC.

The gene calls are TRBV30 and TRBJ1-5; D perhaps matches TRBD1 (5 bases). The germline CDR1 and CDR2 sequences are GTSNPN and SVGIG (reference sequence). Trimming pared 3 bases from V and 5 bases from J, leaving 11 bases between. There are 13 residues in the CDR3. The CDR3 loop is CAWRAGGDQPQHF. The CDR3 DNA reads TGTGCCTGGAGGGCGGGGGGTGATCAGCCCCAGCATTTT.

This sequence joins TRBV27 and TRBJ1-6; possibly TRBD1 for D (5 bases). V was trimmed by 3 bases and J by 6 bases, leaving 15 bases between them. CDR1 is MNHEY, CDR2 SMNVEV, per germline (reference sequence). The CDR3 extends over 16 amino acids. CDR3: CASSFFPGAVNSPLHF. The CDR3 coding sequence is TGTGCCAGCAGTTTTTTCCCTGGGGCGGTTAATTCACCCCTCCACTTT.

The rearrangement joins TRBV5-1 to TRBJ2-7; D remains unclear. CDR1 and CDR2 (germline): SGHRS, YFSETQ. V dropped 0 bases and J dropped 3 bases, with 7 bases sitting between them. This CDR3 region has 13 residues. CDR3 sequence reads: CASSLASSYEQYF. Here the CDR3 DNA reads TGCGCCAGCAGCTTGGCCTCTAGCTACGAGCAGTACTTC.

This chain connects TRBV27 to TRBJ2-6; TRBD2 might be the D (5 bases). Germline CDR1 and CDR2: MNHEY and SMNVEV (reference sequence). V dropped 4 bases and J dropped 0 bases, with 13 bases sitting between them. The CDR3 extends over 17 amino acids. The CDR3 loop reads CASSSGGRPSGANVLTF. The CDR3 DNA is TGTGCCAGCAGTTCTGGAGGACGGCCCTCTGGGGCCAACGTCCTGACTTTC.

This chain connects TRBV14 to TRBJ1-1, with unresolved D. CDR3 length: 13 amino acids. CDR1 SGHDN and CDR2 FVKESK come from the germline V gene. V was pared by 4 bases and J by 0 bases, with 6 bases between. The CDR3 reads CASSLILNTEAFF. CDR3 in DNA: TGTGCCAGCAGCCTTATCCTGAACACTGAAGCTTTCTTT.

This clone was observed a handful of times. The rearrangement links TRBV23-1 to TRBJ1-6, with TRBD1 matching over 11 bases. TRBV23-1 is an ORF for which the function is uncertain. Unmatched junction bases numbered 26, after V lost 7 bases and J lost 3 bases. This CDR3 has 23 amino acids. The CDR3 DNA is TGCGCCAGCACCCCATTTTGGCCGGGACAGGGGGTGCTAGGAGAGCTCTATAATTCACCCCTCCACTTT. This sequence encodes CASTPFWPGQGVLGELYNSPLHF.

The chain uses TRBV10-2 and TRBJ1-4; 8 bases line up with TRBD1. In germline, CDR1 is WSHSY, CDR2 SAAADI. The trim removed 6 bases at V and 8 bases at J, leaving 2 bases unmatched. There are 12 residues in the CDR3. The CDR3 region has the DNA TGCGCCAGCAGGCAGGGGGCAGAAAAACTGTTTTTT. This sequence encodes CASRQGAEKLFF.